Sequencing of this T cell receptor beta chain was carried out in a study of blood T cells in healthy people across ages (dated by TCRdb to between 2014 and 2017). About the study as a whole: In model experiments, roughly one uniquely barcoded TCR beta cDNA molecule per two T cells was captured by template switching. Using deep sequencing normalized with unique cDNA molecular identifiers, the study measured how TCR beta repertoire diversity changes with age. Four age groups were formed from the donors: young (average 16 years), middle-aged (around 41), aged (about 62) and long-lived (82). Donors of different ages were randomly distributed across sequencing lanes to avoid experimental bias. The study analyzed two additional independent replicas of 1 million unique cDNA reads from the same blood draw for two donors, one aged 18 to 29 and one aged 80 or older.

Systemically healthy Caucasian individuals from Russia, around 39 in total and aged about 6 to 95 years, were included as donors. Roughly 10 milliliters of peripheral blood were collected from each donor into EDTA-treated Vacutainer tubes. Ficoll-Paque density-gradient centrifugation was used to isolate PBMCs, with at least 6 million per sample. Total RNA was extracted from PBMCs with Trizol reagent, with at least 5.5 micrograms obtained per sample. For every donor, flow cytometry on a PBMC aliquot measured the percentage of naive CD45RAhigh/CD27high T cells. Libraries were prepared through 5' RACE. The data were produced on an Illumina HiSeq 2500. The second PCR ran for about 7 to 11 cycles and used a J-beta primer mix along with a sample-barcoded 5' primer. A unique molecular identifier was introduced onto each TCR beta cDNA molecule by a template-switch 5' adaptor carrying 12 random nucleotides. Each sample yielded at least 2.5 million CDR3-containing paired-end reads. All of the RNA was converted into first-strand cDNA using the Mint cDNA synthesis kit, with a TRBC-specific oligonucleotide serving as the primer. Following uracil-DNA glycosylase treatment, a first 18-cycle PCR with universal primers M1SS and BC2_uni_R was performed on all cDNA. As for the original processing: For normalization, 1 million high-quality reads were randomly selected from each sample, with every read carrying a distinct molecular identifier. Instead of being binned into consensus sequences, reads that shared molecular identifiers were thrown out. MiTCR, run with a Q25 quality threshold and the strictest error-elimination algorithm, handled CDR3 identification, clonotype clustering and error correction. A nonparametric unseen species model with Euler transformation was used to estimate a lower bound on total TCR beta diversity. TCRdb itself trimmed the public reads at Q25 with fastp, ran MiXCR and retained productive beta chains. Each entry merges the rows of one CDR3 protein and shows their most common DNA and genes. The authors' filters were not applied to this entry. The sample records some 550,000 distinct CDR3 sequences, under 55% of which are singletons. The ten largest clones take up around 24% of the sample.

As for this clonotype: Its antigen remains undetermined. Per-nucleotide qualities are absent, and no much larger clonotype sits a single base away.

Beyond this particular receptor, the publication reports: Conclusive comparison of naive and antigen-experienced compartments was prevented by the profiling of bulk unsorted PBMCs. The long-lived group showed more naive CD4+ T cells, fewer expanded clones and increased TCR diversity than the aged group, suggesting age selection. Because donor CMV infection status was unknown, age-related changes in expanded clonotypes were potentially confounded. Observed TCR beta diversity correlated strongly with the percentage of naive T cells measured by flow cytometry. Observed TCR beta diversity per million T cells fell roughly linearly with age, and a significant reduction was already apparent by age around 40. Estimates of total diversity based on one million sequenced T cells were regarded as lower bounds and as underestimates.

The CDR3, cysteine through phenylalanine, is 15 amino acids long. CDR3 DNA is the only sequence kept; it has 45 bases, read in frame from the first base. At the junction V is shortened by 4 bases and J by 11 bases, with 23 bases in between. Via the germline V gene (reference sequence), CDR1 is MNHEY and CDR2 SMNVEV. The sample comprised blood. The clonotype originates from a man older than 75 in good health. The rearrangement combines TRBV27 with TRBJ2-5; perhaps TRBD2 is the D gene, with 6 bases matching. The DNA sequence reads TGTGCCAGCAGTTACGGACCGGGACTGGGGGAAAGGCAGTACTTC. It codes for CASSYGPGLGERQYF.